Following are 4 T cell receptor beta chains from one sample sequenced in a study of lymphopenia after photon versus proton radiotherapy. The protocol was immunoSEQ multiplex PCR, while the TCRdb copy is restricted to in-frame clones and leaves out a portion. The sample has 68,000 or so clones, roughly 91% seen once. The sequenced sample was peripheral blood, obtained from a patient treated with photon-based radiotherapy. All receptors come from a woman between 65 and 79 years old with pancreatic cancer.

The chain has TRBV7-2 and TRBJ2-7; 7 bases are shared with TRBD2. Germline V gives CDR1 SGHTA, CDR2 FQGNSA. CDR3 length: 15 amino acids. V dropped 0 bases and J dropped 4; count of bases not matched to a gene: 6. Here the CDR3 reads CASSLAPWREYEQYF. In nucleotides, the CDR3 is TGTGCCAGCAGCTTAGCCCCCTGGCGGGAGTACGAGCAGTACTTC.

V gene TRBV6-1 combines with J gene TRBJ2-7, with D tentatively TRBD2 (6 bases). The CDR3 covers 16 residues. Trimming removed 0 bases from V and 6 bases from J, with 18 bases in between. The V gene's germline CDR1 is MNHNS and CDR2 SASEGT. The chain's CDR3 is CASSEASLAPTGEQYF. DNA for the CDR3: TGTGCCAGCAGTGAAGCATCGCTAGCGCCCACTGGCGAGCAGTACTTC.

This clone was detected a few times. The J gene is TRBJ1-2, the V gene TRBV6-1; D is possibly TRBD1 (5 bases). This CDR3 has 15 amino acids. The V gene's germline CDR1 is MNHNS and CDR2 SASEGT. Trimming removed 3 bases at V and 2 bases at J, with 13 bases between. The CDR3 protein is CASSDPLRGNYGYTF. The CDR3 coding sequence is TGTGCCAGCAGTGACCCATTACGGGGGAACTATGGCTACACCTTC.

The chain combines TRBV7-2 with TRBJ2-7, with 10 bases matching TRBD2. The CDR3 sequence is 14 residues long. Germline assignment: CDR1 SGHTA and CDR2 FQGNSA. J was trimmed by 5 bases and V by 4 bases; bases with no gene match: 5. CDR3 coding DNA: TGTGCCAGCAGCTCTACTCTAGCGGGAGACGAGCAGTACTTC. It translates to CASSSTLAGDEQYF.